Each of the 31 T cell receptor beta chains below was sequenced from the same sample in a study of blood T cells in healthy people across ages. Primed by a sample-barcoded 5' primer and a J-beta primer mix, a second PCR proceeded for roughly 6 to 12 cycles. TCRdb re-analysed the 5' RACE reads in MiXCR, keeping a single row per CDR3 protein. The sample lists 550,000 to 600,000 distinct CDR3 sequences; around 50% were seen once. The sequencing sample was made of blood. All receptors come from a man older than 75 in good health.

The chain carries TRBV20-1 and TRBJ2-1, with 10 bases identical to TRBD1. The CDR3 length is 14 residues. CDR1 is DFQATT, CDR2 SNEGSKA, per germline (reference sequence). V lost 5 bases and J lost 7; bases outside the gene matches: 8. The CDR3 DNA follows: TGCAGTGCTGTCGGGACAGGGGCTCCTAATGAGCAGTTCTTC. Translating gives CSAVGTGAPNEQFF.

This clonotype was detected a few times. The CDR3 region has the DNA TGTGCCAGCAGTTTATCATCAATGGGTGGGGAAAAACTGTTTTTT. Translating it yields CASSLSSMGGEKLFF. This sequence joins TRBV27 and TRBJ1-4, with D hard to call. There are 15 residues in the CDR3. Germline lookup yields CDR1 MNHEY and CDR2 SMNVEV (reference sequence). V was trimmed by 0 bases and J by 8 bases, leaving 13 bases between them.

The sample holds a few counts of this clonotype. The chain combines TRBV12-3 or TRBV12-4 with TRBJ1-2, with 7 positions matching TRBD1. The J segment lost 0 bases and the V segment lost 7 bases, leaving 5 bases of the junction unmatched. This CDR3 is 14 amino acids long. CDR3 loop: CASTLTGTNYGYTF. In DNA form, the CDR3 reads TGTGCCAGCACCCTGACAGGGACTAACTATGGCTACACCTTC.

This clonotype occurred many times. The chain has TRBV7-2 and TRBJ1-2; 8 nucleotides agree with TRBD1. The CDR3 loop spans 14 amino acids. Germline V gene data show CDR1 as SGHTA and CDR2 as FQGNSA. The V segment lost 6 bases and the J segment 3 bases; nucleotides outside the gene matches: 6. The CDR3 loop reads CASRSRGRDYGYTF. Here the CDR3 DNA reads TGTGCCAGCAGGTCCAGGGGGCGCGACTATGGCTACACCTTC.

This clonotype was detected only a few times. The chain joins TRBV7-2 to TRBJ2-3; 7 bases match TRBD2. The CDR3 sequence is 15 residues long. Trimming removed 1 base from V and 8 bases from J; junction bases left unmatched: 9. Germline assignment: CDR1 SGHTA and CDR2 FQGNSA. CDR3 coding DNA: TGTGCCAGCAGCTTAGGCGGGAGTGGGCGAGGTACGCAGTATTTT. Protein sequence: CASSLGGSGRGTQYF.

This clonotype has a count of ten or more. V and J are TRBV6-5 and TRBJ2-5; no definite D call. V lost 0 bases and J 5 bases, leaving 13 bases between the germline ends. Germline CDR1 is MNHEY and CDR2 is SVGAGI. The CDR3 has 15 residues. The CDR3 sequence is CASSYSNSLRETQYF. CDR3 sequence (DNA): TGTGCCAGCAGTTACTCAAATTCACTGAGGGAGACCCAGTACTTC.

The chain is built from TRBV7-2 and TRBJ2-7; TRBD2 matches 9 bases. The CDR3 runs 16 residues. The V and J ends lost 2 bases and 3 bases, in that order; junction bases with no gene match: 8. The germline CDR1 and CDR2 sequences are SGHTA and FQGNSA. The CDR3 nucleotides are TGTGCCAGCAGCTTAAAGGTAGCGGGGGTACACTACGAGCAGTACTTC. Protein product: CASSLKVAGVHYEQYF. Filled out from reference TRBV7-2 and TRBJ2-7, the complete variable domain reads GAGVSQSPSNKVTEKGKDVELRCDPISGHTALYWYRQSLGQGLEFLIYFQGNSAPDKSGLPSDRFSAERTGGSVSTLTIQRTQQEDSAVYLCASSLKVAGVHYEQYFGPGTRLTVT.

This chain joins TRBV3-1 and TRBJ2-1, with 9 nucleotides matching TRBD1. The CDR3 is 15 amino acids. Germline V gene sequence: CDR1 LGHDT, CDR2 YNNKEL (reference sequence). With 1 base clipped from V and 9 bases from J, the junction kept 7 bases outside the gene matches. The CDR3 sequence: CASSQGTGGLGEQFF. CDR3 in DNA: TGTGCCAGCAGCCAAGGTACAGGGGGCTTGGGTGAGCAGTTCTTC.

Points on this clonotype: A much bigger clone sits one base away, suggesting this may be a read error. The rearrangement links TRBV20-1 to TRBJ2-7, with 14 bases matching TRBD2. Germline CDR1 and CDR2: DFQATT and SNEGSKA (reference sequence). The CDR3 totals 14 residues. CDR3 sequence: CGARGTSGGYEQYF. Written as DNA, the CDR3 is TGCGGTGCTAGAGGGACTAGCGGGGGCTACGAGCAGTACTTC.

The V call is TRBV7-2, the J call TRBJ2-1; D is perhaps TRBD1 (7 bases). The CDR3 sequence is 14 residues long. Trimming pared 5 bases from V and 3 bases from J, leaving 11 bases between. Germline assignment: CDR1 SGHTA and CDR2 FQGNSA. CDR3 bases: TGTGCCAGCAGCCCAGGGGGGTTCTACAATGAGCAGTTCTTC. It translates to CASSPGGFYNEQFF.

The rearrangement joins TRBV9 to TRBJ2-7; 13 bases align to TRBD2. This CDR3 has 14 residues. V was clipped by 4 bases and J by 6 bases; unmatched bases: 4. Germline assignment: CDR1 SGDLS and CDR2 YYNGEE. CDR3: CASSPGLAGAEQYF. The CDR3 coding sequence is TGTGCCAGCAGCCCAGGACTAGCGGGGGCCGAGCAGTACTTC.

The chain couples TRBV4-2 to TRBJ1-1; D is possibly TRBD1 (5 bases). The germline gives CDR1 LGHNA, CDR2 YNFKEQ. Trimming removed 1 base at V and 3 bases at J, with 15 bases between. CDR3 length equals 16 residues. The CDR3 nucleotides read TGTGCCAGCAGCCAAGGCATGGGGGAGATAGACACTGAAGCTTTCTTT. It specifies CASSQGMGEIDTEAFF.

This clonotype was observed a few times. DNA for the CDR3: TGCAGTGCTAGGGAGGGAAACAATGAGCAGTTCTTC. Protein sequence: CSAREGNNEQFF. V and J are TRBV20-1 and TRBJ2-1, with a possible D match to TRBD2 (6 bases). Per the germline V gene, CDR1 is DFQATT and CDR2 is SNEGSKA (reference sequence). CDR3 size: 12 residues. The V and J ends lost 3 bases and 5 bases respectively, with 8 bases between them.

In nucleotides, the CDR3 is TGTGCCACTTTTGGTAGAGTTCTAGGGACTGAAGCTTTCTTT. This codes for CATFGRVLGTEAFF. V gene TRBV7-2 combines with J gene TRBJ1-1; no firm D call. V dropped 10 bases and J dropped 5 bases, with 20 bases sitting between them. The CDR3 contains 14 residues. The germline V gene encodes CDR1 SGHTA and CDR2 FQGNSA. The complete variable domain, with remaining parts taken from reference TRBV7-2 and TRBJ1-1, reads GAGVSQSPSNKVTEKGKDVELRCDPISGHTALYWYRQSLGQGLEFLIYFQGNSAPDKSGLPSDRFSAERTGGSVSTLTIQRTQQEDSAVYLCATFGRVLGTEAFFGQGTRLTVV.

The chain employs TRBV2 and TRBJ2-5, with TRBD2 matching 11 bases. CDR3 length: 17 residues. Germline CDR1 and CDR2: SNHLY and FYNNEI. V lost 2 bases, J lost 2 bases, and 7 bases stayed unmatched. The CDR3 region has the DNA TGTGCCAGCAGTGAACTAGCGGGGGGCCCGGCTCAAGAGACCCAGTACTTC. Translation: CASSELAGGPAQETQYF.

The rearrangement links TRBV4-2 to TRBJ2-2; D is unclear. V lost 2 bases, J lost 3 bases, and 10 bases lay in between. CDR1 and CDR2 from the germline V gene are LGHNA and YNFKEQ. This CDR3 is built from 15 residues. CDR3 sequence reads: CASSQSASDTGELFF. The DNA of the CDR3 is TGTGCCAGCAGCCAATCCGCTTCGGACACCGGGGAGCTGTTTTTT.

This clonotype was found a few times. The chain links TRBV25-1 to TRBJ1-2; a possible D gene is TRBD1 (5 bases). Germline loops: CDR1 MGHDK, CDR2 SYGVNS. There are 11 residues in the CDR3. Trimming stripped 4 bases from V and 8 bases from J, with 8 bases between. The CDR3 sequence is CASSGGRGYTF. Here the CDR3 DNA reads TGTGCCAGCAGTGGGGGCCGCGGCTACACCTTC.

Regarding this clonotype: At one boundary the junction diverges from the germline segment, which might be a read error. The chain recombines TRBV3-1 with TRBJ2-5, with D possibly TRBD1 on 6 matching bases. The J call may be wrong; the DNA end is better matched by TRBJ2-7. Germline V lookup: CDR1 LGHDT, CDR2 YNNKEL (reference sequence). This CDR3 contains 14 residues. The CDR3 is CANSQWDTIYEQYF. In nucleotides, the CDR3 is TGTGCCAACAGCCAGTGGGACACCATCTACGAGCAGTACTTC.

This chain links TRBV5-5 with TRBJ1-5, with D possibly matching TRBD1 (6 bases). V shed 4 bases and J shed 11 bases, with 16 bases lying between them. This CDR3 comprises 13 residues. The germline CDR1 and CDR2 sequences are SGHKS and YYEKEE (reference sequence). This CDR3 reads CASSRDTDLAQHF. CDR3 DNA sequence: TGTGCCAGCAGCCGGGACACTGATCTGGCCCAGCATTTT.

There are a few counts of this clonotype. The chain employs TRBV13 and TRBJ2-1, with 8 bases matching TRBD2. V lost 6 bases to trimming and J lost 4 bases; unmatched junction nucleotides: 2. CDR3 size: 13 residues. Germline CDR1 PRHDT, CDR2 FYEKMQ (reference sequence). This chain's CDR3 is CASRGTRYNEQFF. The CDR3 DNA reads TGTGCCAGCAGAGGGACTAGGTACAATGAGCAGTTCTTC.

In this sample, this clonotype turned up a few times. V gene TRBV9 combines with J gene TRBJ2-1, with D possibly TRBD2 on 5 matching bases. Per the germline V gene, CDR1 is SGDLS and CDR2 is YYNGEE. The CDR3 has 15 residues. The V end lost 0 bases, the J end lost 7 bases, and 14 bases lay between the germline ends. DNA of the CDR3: TGTGCCAGCAGCGTAGCTGTCGGGATAGGAAATGAGCAGTTCTTC. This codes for CASSVAVGIGNEQFF. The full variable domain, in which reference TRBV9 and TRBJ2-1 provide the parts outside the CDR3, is DSGVTQTPKHLITATGQRVTLRCSPRSGDLSVYWYQQSLDQGLQFLIQYYNGEERAKGNILERFSAQQFPDLHSELNLSSLELGDSALYFCASSVAVGIGNEQFFGPGTRLTVL.

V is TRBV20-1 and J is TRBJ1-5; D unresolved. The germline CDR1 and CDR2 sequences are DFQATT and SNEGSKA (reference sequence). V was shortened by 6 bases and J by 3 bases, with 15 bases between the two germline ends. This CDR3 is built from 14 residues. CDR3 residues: CSAKDRLANQPQHF. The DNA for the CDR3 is TGCAGTGCCAAGGACCGGCTAGCCAATCAGCCCCAGCATTTT.

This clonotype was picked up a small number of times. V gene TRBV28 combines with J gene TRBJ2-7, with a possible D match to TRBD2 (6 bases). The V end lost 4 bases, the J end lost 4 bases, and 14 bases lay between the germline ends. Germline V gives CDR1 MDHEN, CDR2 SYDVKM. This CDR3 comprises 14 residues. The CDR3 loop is CASSSPGLSYEQYF. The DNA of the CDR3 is TGTGCCAGCAGTTCCCCGGGACTTTCATACGAGCAGTACTTC. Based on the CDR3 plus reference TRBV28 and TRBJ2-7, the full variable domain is DVKVTQSSRYLVKRTGEKVFLECVQDMDHENMFWYRQDPGLGLRLIYFSYDVKMKEKGDIPEGYSVSREKKERFSLILESASTNQTSMYLCASSSPGLSYEQYFGPGTRLTVT.

The CDR3 bases are TGCAGTGCTAGAGGTGAGGGGCGGAATCAGCCCCAGCATTTT. This gives the protein CSARGEGRNQPQHF. The V gene is TRBV20-1, the J gene TRBJ1-5, with D tentatively TRBD1 (5 bases). The germline gives CDR1 DFQATT, CDR2 SNEGSKA (reference sequence). The CDR3 has 14 amino acids. Trimming removed 1 base from V and 4 bases from J, with 11 bases in between.

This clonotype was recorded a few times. CDR3 in DNA: TGCAGCGTTGACTCCCGGGGCGGGATGAACACTGAAGCTTTCTTT. Protein: CSVDSRGGMNTEAFF. The V call is TRBV29-1, the J call TRBJ1-1, with D perhaps matching TRBD1 (5 bases). V was trimmed by 3 bases and J by 0 bases, leaving 14 bases between them. Germline CDR1 and CDR2: SQVTM and ANQGSEA. The CDR3 has 15 amino acids. Using reference TRBV29-1 and TRBJ1-1 for the parts outside the CDR3, the full variable domain is SAVISQKPSRDICQRGTSLTIQCQVDSQVTMMFWYRQQPGQSLTLIATANQGSEATYESGFVIDKFPISRPNLTFSTLTVSNMSPEDSSIYLCSVDSRGGMNTEAFFGQGTRLTVV.

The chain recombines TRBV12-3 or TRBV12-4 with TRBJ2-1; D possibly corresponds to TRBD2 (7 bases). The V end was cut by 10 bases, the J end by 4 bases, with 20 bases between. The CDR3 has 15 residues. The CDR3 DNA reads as TGTGCCACGGGGAGGGGGAGCGGGGCGTACAATGAGCAGTTCTTC. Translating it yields CATGRGSGAYNEQFF.

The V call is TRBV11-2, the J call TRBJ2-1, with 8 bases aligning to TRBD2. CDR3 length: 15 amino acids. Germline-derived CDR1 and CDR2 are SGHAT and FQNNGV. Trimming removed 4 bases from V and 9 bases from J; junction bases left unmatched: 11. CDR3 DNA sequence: TGTGCCAGCAGCTCCTCCGGGACTAGAGTCGGTGAGCAGTTCTTC. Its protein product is CASSSSGTRVGEQFF.

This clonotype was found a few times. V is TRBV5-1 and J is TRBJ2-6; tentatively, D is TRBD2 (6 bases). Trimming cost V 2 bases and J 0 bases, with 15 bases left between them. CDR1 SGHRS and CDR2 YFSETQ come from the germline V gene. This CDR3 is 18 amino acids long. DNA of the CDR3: TGCGCCAGCAGCTTTGAGGCTAGCGCCGTCTCTGGGGCCAACGTCCTGACTTTC. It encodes CASSFEASAVSGANVLTF.

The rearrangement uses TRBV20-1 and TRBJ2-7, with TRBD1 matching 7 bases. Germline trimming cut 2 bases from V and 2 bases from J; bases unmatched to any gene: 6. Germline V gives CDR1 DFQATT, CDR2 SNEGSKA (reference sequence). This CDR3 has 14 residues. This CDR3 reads CSARTPGTAYEQYF. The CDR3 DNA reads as TGCAGTGCTAGAACGCCCGGGACAGCCTACGAGCAGTACTTC.

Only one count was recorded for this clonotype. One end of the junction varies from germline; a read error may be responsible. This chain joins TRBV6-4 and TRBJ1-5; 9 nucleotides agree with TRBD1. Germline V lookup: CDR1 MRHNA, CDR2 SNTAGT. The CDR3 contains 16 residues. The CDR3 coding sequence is TGTGCCAGCACCTCCAGGGACAGGGCTATAGGCAGGCCCCTGCATTTT. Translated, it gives CASTSRDRAIGRPLHF.

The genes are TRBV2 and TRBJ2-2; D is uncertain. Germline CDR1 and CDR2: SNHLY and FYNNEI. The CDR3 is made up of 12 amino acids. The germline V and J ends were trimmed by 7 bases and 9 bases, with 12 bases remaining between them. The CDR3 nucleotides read TGTGCCAGCATGCGCACCGGGTGGGAGCTGTTTTTT. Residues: CASMRTGWELFF.